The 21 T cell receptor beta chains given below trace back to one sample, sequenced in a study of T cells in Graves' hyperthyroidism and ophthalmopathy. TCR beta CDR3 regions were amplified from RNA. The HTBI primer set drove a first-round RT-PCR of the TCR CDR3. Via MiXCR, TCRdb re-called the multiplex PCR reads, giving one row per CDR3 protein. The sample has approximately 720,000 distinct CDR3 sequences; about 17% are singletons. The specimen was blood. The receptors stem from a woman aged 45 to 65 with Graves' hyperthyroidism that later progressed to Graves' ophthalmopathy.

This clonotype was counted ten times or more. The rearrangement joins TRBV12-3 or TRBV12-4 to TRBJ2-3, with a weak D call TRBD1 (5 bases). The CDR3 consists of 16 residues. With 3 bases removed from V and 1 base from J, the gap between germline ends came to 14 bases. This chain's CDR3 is CASSFKGRVGTDTQYF. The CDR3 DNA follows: TGTGCCAGCAGTTTCAAGGGCAGGGTCGGCACAGATACGCAGTATTTT.

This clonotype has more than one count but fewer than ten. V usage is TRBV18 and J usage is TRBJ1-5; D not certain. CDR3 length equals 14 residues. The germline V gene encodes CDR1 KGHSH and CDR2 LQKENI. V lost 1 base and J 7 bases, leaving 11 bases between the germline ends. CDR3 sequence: CASSPQGPSQPQHF. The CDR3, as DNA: TGTGCCAGCTCACCACAGGGTCCCTCCCAGCCCCAGCATTTT.

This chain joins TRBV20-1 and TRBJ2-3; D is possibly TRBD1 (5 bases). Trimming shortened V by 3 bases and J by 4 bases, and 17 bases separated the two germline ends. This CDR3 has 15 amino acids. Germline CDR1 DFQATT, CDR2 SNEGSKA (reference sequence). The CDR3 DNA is TGCAGTGCTAGTCTTCCGGGCCAAGGGGCAGATACGCAGTATTTT. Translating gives CSASLPGQGADTQYF.

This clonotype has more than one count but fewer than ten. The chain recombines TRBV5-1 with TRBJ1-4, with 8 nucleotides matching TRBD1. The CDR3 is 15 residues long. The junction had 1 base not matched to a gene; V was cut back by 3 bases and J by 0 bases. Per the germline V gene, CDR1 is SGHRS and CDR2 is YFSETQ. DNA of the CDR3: TGCGCCAGCAGCTACAGGGGGTCAACTAATGAAAAACTGTTTTTT. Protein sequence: CASSYRGSTNEKLFF.

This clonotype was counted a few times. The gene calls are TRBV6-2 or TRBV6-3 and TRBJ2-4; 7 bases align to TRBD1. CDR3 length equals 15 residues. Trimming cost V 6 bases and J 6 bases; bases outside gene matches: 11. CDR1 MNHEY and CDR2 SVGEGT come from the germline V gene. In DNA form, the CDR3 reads TGTGCCAGCAGCCCCCTACAGGGGTCGGCAAACATTCAGTACTTC. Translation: CASSPLQGSANIQYF.

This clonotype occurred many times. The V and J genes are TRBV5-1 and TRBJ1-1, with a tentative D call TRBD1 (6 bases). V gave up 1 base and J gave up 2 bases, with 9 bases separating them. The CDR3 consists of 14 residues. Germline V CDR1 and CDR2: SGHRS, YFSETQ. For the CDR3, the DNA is TGCGCCAGCAGCTTGTACAGGGATAACACTGAAGCTTTCTTT. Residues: CASSLYRDNTEAFF.

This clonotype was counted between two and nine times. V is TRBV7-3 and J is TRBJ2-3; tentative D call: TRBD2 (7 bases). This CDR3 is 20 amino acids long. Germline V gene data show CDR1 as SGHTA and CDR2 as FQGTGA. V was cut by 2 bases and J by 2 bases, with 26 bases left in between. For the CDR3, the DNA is TGTGCCAGCAGCTTATACCCCAGGGACACACGGGGGAGGGTCACAGATACGCAGTATTTT. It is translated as CASSLYPRDTRGRVTDTQYF.

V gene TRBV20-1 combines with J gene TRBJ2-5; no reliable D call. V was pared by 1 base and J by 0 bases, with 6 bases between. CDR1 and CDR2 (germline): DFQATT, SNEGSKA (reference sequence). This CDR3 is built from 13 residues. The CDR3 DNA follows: TGCAGTGCTAGAGGGCAGAACCAAGAGACCCAGTACTTC. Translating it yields CSARGQNQETQYF.

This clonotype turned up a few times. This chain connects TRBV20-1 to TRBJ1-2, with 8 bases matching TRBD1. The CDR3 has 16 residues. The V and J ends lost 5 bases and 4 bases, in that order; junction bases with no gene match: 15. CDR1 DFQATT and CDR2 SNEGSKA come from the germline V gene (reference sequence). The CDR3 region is CSAWVDGTGESYGYTF. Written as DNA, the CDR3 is TGCAGTGCTTGGGTAGACGGGACAGGAGAAAGCTATGGCTACACCTTC.

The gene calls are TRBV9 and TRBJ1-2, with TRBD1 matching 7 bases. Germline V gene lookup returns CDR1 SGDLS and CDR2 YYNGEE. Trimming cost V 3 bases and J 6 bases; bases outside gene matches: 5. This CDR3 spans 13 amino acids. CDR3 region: CASSDQTGNGYTF. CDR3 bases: TGTGCCAGCAGCGACCAGACAGGGAATGGCTACACCTTC.

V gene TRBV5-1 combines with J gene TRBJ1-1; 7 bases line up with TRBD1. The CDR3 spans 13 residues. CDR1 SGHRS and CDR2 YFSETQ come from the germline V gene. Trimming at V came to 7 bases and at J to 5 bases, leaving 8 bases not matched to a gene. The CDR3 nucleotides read TGCGCCAGCGGCCCGACAGGGAGGACTGAAGCTTTCTTT. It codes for CASGPTGRTEAFF.

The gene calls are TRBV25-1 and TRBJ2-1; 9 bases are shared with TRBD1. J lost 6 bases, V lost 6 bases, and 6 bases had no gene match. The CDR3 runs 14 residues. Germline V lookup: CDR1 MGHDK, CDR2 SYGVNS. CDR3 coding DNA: TGTGCCAGCAGAACAGGGGGCCGGCTCAATGAGCAGTTCTTC. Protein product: CASRTGGRLNEQFF.

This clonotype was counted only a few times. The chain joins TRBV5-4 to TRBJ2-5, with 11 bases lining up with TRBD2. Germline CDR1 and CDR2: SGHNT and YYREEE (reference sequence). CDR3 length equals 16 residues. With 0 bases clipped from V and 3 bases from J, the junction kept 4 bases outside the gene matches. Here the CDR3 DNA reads TGTGCCAGCAGCTTGGTGTTAGCGGGGGGGGAAGAGACCCAGTACTTC. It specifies CASSLVLAGGEETQYF.

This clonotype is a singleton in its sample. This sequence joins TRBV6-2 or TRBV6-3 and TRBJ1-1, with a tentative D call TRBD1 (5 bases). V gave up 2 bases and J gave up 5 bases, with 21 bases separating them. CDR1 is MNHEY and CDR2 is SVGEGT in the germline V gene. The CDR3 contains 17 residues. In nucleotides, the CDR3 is TGTGCCAGCAGTTACGCCGGGGCCCCAGTCCGGAGGACTGAAGCTTTCTTT. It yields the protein CASSYAGAPVRRTEAFF.

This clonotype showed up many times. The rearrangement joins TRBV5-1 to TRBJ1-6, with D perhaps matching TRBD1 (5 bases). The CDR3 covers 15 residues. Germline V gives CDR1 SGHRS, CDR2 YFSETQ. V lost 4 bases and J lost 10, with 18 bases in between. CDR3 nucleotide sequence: TGCGCCAGCAGCCGAGGACATCCGGGAGAATCACCCCTCCACTTT. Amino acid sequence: CASSRGHPGESPLHF.

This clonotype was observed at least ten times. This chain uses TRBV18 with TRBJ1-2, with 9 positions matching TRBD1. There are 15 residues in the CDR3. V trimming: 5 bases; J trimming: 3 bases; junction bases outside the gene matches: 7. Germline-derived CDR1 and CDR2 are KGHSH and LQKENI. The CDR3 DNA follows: TGTGCCAGCTCATCGACGACAGGGGGGGACTATGGCTACACCTTC. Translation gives CASSSTTGGDYGYTF.

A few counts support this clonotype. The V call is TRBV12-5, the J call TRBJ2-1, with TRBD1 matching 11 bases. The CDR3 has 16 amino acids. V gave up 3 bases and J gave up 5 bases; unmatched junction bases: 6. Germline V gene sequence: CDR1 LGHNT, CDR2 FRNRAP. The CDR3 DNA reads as TGTGCTAGTGGTTTAGCCGGGACAGGGGGTCACAATGAGCAGTTCTTC. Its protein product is CASGLAGTGGHNEQFF.

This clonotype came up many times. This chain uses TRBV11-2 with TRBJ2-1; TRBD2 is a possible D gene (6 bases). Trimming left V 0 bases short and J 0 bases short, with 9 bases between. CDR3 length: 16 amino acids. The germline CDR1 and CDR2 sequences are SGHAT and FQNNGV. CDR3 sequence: CASSLDRGNSYNEQFF. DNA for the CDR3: TGTGCCAGCAGCTTAGATCGGGGGAACTCCTACAATGAGCAGTTCTTC.

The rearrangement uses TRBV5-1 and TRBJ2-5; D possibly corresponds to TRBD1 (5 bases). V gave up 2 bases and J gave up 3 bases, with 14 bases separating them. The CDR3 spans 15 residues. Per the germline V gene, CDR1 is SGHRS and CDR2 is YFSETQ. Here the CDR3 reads CASSFPLDTKETQYF. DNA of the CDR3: TGCGCCAGCAGCTTTCCGCTGGACACCAAAGAGACCCAGTACTTC.

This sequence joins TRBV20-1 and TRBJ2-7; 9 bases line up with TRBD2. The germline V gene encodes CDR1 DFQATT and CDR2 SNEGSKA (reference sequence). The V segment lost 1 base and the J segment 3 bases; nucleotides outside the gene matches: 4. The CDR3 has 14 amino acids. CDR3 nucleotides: TGCAGTGCTAGAGGGCGGGGGGGCCGCTACGAGCAGTACTTC. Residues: CSARGRGGRYEQYF.

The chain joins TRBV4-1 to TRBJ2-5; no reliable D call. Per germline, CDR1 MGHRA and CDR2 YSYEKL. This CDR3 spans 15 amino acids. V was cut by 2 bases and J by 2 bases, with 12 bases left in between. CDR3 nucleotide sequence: TGCGCCAGCAGCCAAAACCATCTTACACAAGAGACCCAGTACTTC. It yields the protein CASSQNHLTQETQYF.